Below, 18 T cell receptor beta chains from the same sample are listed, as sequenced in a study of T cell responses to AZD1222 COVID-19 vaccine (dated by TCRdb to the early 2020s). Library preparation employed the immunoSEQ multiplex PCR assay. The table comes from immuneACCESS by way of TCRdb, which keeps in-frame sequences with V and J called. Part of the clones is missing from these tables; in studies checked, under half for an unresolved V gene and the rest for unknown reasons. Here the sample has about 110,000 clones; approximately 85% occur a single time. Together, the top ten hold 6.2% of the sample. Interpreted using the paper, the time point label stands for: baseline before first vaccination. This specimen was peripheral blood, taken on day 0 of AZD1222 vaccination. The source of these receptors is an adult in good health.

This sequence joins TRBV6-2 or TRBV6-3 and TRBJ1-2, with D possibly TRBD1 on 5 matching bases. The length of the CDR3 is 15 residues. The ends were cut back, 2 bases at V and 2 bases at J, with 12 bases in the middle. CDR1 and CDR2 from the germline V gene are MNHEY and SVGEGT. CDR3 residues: CASSYAGLPNYGYTF. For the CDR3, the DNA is TGTGCCAGCAGTTACGCGGGGCTGCCCAACTATGGCTACACCTTC.

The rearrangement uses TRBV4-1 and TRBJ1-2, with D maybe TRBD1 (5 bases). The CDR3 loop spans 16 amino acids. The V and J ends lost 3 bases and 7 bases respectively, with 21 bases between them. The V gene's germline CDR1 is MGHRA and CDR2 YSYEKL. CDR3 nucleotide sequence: TGCGCCAGCAGCCAGCCCGGGACCCAGGTTAGACGTGGCTACACCTTC. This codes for CASSQPGTQVRRGYTF.

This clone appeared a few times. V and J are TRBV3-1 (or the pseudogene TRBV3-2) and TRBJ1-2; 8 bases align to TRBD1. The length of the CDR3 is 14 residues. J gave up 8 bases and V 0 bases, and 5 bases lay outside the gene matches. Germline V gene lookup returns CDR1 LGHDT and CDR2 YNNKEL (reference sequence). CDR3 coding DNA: TGTGCCAGCAGCCAAGACAGGGGGCAGCAAGGCTACACCTTC. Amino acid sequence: CASSQDRGQQGYTF.

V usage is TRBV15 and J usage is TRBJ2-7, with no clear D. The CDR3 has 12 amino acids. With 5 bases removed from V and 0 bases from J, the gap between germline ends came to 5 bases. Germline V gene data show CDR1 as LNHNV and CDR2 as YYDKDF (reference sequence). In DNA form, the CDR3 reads TGTGCCACCAGCGGAGCCTCCTACGAGCAGTACTTC. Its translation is CATSGASYEQYF.

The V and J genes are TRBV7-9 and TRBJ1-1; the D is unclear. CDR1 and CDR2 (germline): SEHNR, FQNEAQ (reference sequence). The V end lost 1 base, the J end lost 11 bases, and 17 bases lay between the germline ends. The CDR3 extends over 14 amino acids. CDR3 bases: TGTGCCAGCAGCTTAGAAGGGCGATCAGCAGAGGCTTTCTTT. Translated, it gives CASSLEGRSAEAFF.

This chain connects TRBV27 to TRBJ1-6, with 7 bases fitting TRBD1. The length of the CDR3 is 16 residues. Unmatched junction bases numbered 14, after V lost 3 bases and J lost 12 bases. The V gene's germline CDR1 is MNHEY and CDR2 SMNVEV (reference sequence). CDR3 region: CASSLWLTGKSGPLHF. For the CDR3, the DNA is TGTGCCAGCAGTTTGTGGCTGACAGGGAAGTCGGGACCCCTCCACTTT.

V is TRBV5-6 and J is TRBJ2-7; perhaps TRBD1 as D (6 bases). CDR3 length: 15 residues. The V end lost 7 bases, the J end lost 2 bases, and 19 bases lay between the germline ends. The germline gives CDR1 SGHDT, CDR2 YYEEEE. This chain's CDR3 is CASGSTGTYAYEQYF. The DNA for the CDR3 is TGTGCCAGCGGAAGTACCGGGACATATGCCTACGAGCAGTACTTC. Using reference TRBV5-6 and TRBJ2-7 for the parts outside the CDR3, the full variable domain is DAGVTQSPTHLIKTRGQQVTLRCSPKSGHDTVSWYQQALGQGPQFIFQYYEEEERQRGNFPDRFSGHQFPNYSSELNVNALLLGDSALYLCASGSTGTYAYEQYFGPGTRLTVT.

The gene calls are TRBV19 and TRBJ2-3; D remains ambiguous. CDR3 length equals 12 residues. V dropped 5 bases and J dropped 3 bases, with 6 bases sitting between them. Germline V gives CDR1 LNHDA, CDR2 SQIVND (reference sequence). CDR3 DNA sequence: TGTGCCAGTAGTTTCCTTACAGATACGCAGTATTTT. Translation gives CASSFLTDTQYF.

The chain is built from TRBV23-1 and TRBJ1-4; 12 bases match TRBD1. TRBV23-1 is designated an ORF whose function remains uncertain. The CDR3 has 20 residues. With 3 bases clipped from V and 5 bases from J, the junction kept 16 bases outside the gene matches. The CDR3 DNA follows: TGCGCCAGCAGTCAGCGTCGGGGACAGGGGGCGTTACGGATGAATGAAAAACTGTTTTTT. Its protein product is CASSQRRGQGALRMNEKLFF.

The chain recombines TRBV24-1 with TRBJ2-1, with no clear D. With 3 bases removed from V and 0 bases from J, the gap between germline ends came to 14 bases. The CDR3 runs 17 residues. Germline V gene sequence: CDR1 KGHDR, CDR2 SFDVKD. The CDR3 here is CATSDRAPAGSYNEQFF. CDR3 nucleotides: TGTGCCACCAGTGATCGGGCCCCAGCTGGCTCCTACAATGAGCAGTTCTTC.

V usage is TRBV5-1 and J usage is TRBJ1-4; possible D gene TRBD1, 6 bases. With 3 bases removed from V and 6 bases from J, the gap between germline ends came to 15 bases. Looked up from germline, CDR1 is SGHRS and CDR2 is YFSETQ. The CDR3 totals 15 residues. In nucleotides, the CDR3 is TGCGCCAGCAGCTCCGCCGAGGGGGTGTATGAAAAACTGTTTTTT. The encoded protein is CASSSAEGVYEKLFF.

The DNA for the CDR3 is TGTGCCAGCACAGGGGGCGGGGGCTACACCTTC. Protein product: CASTGGGGYTF. This sequence joins TRBV28 and TRBJ1-2; 8 bases are a match to TRBD1. The J segment lost 8 bases and the V segment lost 7 bases, leaving 3 bases of the junction unmatched. The V gene's germline CDR1 is MDHEN and CDR2 SYDVKM. The CDR3 is 11 residues long.

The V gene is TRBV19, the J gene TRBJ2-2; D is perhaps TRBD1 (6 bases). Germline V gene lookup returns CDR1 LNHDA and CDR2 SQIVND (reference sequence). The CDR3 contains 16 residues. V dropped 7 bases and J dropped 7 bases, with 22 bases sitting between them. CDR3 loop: CASTPFLAGVIGELFF. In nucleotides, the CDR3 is TGTGCCAGTACTCCCTTCCTGGCAGGGGTAATCGGGGAGCTGTTTTTT.

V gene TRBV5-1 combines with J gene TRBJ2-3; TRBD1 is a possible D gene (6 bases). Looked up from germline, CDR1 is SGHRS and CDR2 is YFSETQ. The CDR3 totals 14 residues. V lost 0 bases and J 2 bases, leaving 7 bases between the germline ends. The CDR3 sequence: CASSLGQATDTQYF. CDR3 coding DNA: TGCGCCAGCAGCTTGGGACAGGCCACAGATACGCAGTATTTT.

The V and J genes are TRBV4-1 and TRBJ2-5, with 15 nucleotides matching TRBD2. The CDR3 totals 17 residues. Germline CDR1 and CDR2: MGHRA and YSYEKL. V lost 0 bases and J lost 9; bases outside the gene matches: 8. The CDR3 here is CASSQDAPWTSGGAQYF. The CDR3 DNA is TGCGCCAGCAGCCAAGATGCGCCCTGGACTAGCGGGGGGGCCCAGTACTTC.

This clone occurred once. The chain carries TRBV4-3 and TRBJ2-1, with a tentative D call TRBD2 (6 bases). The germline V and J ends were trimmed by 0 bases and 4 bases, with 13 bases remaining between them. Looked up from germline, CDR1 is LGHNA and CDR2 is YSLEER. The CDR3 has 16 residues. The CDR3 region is CASSQEEGTGYNEQFF. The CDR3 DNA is TGCGCCAGCAGCCAAGAGGAGGGTACGGGGTACAATGAGCAGTTCTTC.

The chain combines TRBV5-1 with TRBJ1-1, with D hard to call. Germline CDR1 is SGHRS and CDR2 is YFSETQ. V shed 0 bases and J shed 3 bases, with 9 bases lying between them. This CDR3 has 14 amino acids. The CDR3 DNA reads TGCGCCAGCAGCTTGGTTTTCCGGGACACTGAAGCTTTCTTT. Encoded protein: CASSLVFRDTEAFF.

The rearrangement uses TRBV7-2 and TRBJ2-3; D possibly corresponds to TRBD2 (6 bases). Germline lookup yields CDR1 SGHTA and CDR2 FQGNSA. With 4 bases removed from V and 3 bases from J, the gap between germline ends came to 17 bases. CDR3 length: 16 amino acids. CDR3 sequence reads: CASSSWGVTFTDTQYF. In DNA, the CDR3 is TGTGCCAGCAGCTCGTGGGGGGTCACTTTTACAGATACGCAGTATTTT.